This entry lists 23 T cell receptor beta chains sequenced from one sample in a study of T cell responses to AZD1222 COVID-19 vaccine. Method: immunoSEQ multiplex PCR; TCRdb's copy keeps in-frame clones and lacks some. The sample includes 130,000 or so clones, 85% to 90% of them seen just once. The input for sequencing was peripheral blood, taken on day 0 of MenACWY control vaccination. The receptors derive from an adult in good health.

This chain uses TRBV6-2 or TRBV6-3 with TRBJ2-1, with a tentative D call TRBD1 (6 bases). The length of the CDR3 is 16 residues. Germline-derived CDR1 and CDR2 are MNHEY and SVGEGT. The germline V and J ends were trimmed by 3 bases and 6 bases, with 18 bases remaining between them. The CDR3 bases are TGTGCCAGCAGTTATCCCGACAGTCTAGGGGGCAATGAGCAGTTCTTC. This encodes CASSYPDSLGGNEQFF.

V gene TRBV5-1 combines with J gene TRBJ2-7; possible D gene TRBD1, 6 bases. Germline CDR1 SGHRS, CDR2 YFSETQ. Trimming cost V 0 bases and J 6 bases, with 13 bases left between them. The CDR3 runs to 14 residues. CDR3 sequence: CASSLEGTQGEQYF. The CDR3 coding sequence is TGCGCCAGCAGCTTGGAGGGGACACAGGGCGAGCAGTACTTC. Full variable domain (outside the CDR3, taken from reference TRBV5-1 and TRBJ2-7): KAGVTQTPRYLIKTRGQQVTLSCSPISGHRSVSWYQQTPGQGLQFLFEYFSETQRNKGNFPGRFSGRQFSNSRSEMNVSTLELGDSALYLCASSLEGTQGEQYFGPGTRLTVT.

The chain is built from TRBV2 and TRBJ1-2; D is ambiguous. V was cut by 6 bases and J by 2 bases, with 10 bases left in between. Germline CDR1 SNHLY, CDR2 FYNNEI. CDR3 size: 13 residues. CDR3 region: CASRKDGNYGYTF. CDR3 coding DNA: TGTGCCAGCAGGAAGGACGGGAACTATGGCTACACCTTC.

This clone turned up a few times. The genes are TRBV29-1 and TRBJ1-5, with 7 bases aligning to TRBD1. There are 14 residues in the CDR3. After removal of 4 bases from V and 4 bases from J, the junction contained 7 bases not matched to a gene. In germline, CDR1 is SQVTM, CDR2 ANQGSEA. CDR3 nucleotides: TGCAGCGTTGCTGGGACAGAGTATAATCAGCCCCAGCATTTT. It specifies CSVAGTEYNQPQHF.

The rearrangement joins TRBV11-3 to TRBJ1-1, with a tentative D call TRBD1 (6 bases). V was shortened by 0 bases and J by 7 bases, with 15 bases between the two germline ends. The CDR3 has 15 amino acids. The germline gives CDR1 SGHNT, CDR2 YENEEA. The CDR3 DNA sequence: TGTGCCAGCAGCTTAGATCCGACAGGTTCGTATGAAGCTTTCTTT. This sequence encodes CASSLDPTGSYEAFF.

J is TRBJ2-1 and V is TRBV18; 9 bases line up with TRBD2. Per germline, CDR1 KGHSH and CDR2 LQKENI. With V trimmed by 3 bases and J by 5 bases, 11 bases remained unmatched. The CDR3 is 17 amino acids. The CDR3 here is CASSPPASGIPNNEQFF. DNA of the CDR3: TGTGCCAGCTCACCTCCGGCTAGCGGGATACCCAACAATGAGCAGTTCTTC.

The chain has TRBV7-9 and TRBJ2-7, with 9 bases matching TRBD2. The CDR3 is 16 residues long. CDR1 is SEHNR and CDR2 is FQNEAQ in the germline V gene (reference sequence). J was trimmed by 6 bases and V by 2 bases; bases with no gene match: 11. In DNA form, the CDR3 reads TGTGCCAGCAGCTTAACTCCCGGAGCGGGAGGTGGCGAGCAGTACTTC. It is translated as CASSLTPGAGGGEQYF. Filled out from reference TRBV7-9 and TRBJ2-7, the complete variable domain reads DTGVSQNPRHKITKRGQNVTFRCDPISEHNRLYWYRQTLGQGPEFLTYFQNEAQLEKSRLLSDRFSAERPKGSFSTLEIQRTEQGDSAMYLCASSLTPGAGGGEQYFGPGTRLTVT.

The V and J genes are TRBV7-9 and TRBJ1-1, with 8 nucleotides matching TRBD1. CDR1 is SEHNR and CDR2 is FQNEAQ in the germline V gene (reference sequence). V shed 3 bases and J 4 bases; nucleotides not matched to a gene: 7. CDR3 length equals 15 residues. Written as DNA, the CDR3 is TGTGCCAGCAGCTTCATCCAGGGGGCTGGCACTGAAGCTTTCTTT. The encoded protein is CASSFIQGAGTEAFF.

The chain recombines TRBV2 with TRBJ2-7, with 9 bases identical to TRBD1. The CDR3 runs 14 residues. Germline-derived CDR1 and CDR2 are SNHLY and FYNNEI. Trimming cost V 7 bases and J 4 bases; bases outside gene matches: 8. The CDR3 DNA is TGTGCCAGCATGGGACAGGGTAATCGTTACGAGCAGTACTTC. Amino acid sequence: CASMGQGNRYEQYF.

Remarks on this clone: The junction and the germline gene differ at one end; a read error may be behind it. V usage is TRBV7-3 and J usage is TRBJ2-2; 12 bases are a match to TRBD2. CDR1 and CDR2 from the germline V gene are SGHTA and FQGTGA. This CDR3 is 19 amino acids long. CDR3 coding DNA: TGTACCAGCAGCTTACGCGCAGCTAGCGGGAGGGCATACACCGGGGAGCTGTTTTTT. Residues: CTSSLRAASGRAYTGELFF. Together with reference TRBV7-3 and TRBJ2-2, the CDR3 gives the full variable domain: GAGVSQTPSNKVTEKGKYVELRCDPISGHTALYWYRQSLGQGPEFLIYFQGTGAADDSGLPNDRFFAVRPEGSVSTLKIQRTERGDSAVYLCTSSLRAASGRAYTGELFFGEGSRLTVL.

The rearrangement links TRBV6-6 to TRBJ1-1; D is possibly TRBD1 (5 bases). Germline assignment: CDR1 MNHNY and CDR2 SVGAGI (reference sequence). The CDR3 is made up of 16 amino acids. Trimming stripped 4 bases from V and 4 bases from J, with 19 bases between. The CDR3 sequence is CASSSQGGAKGTEAFF. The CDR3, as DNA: TGTGCCAGCAGTTCCCAGGGAGGGGCCAAAGGCACTGAAGCTTTCTTT.

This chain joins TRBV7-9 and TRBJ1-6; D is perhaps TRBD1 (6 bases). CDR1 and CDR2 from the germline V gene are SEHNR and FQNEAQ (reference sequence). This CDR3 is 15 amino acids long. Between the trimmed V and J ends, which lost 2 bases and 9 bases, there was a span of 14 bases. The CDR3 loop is CASSLTGQGTSPLHF. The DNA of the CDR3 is TGTGCCAGCAGCTTAACGGGGCAGGGGACTTCACCCCTCCACTTT.

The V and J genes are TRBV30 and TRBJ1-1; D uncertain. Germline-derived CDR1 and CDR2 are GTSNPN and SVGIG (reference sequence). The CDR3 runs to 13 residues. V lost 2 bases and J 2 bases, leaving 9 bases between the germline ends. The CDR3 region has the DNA TGTGCCTGGAGTAACAGCGGAAACACTGAAGCTTTCTTT. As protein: CAWSNSGNTEAFF.

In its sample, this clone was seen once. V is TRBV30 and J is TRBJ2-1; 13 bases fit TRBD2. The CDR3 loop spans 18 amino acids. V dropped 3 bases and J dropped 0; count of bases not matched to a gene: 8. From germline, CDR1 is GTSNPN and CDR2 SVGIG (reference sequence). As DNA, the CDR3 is TGTGCCTGGAGCGGCGGGACTAGCGGGATGAGCTCCTACAATGAGCAGTTCTTC. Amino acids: CAWSGGTSGMSSYNEQFF.

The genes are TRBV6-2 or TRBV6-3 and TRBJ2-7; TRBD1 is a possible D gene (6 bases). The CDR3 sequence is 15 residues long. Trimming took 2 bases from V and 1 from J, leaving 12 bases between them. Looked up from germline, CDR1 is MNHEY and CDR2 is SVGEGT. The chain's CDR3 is CASSYVGAGSYEQYF. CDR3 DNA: TGTGCCAGCAGTTACGTGGGGGCTGGGTCCTACGAGCAGTACTTC.

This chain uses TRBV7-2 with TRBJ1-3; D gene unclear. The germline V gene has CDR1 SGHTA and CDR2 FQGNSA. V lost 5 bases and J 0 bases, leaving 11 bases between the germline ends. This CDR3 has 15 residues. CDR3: CASSPYRYSGNTIYF. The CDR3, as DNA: TGTGCCAGCAGCCCCTACAGATACTCTGGAAACACCATATATTTT.

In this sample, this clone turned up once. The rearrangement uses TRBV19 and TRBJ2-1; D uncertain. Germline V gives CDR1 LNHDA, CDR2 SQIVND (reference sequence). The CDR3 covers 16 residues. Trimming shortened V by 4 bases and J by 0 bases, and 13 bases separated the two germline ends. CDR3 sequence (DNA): TGTGCCAGTAGTACCGAATCTCTTAGCTCCTACAATGAGCAGTTCTTC. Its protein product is CASSTESLSSYNEQFF.

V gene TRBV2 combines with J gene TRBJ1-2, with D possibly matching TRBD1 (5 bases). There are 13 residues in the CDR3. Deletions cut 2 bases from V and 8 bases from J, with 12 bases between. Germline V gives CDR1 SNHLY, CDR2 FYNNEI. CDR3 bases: TGTGCCAGCAGTGAATCCCATGGGGGGGGCTACACCTTC. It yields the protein CASSESHGGGYTF.

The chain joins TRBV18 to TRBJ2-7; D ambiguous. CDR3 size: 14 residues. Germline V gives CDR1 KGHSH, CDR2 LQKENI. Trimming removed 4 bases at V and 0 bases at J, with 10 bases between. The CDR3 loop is CASSLAGISYEQYF. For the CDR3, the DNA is TGTGCCAGCTCACTCGCAGGTATCTCCTACGAGCAGTACTTC.

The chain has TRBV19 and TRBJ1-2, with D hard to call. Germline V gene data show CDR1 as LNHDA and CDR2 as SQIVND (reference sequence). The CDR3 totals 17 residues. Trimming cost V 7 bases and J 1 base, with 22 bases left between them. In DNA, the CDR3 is TGTGCCAGTATCGATAGCCCGTCTCGGGCTGATAACTATGGCTACACCTTC. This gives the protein CASIDSPSRADNYGYTF.

CDR3 sequence (DNA): TGTGCCAGCAGCCCCGGGAACACCGGGGAGCTGTTTTTT. It is translated as CASSPGNTGELFF. The chain combines TRBV3-1 (or the pseudogene TRBV3-2) with TRBJ2-2; D gene ambiguous. In germline, CDR1 is LGHDT, CDR2 YNNKEL (reference sequence). The CDR3 extends over 13 amino acids. Trimming stripped 4 bases from V and 1 base from J, with 4 bases between.

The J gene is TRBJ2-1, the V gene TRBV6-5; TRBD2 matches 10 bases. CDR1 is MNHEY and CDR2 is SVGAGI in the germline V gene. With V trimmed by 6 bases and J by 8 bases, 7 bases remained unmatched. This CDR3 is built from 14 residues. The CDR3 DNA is TGTGCCAGCAGCCAGCGGGAGGGCCGCGATGAGCAGTTCTTC. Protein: CASSQREGRDEQFF.

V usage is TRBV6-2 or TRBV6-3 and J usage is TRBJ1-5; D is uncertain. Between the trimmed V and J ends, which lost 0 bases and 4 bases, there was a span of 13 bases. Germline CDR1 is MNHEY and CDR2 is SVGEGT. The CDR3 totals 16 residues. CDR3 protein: CASSYSGGFRNQPQHF. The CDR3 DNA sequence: TGTGCCAGCAGTTACTCGGGCGGGTTTCGGAATCAGCCCCAGCATTTT.